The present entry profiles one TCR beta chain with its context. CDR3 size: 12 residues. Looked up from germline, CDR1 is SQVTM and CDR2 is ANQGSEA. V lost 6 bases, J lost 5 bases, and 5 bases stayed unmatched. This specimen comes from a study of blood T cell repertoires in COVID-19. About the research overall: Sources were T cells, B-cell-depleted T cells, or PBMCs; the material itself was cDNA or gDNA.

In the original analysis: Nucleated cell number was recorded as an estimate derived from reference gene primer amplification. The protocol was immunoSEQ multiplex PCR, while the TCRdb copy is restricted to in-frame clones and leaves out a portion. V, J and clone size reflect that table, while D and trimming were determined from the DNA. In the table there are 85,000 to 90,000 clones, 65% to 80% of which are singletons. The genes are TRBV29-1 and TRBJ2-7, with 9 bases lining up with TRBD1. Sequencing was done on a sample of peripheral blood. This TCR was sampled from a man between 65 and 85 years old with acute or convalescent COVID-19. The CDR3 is CSVGQGRNEQYF. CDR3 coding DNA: TGCAGCGTAGGACAGGGGAGGAACGAGCAGTACTTC.